This TCR beta chain originates from a study of CD8 T cells in ankylosing spondylitis. Ten or more counts support this clonotype. The target antigen is unknown. For TCR beta, libraries came from quantitative 5'-RACE with molecular barcodes. TCRdb used MiXCR to reprocess the 5' RACE reads, holding one entry per CDR3 protein. This sample has about 24,000 distinct CDR3 sequences, with about a sixth found just once. Study findings and constraints: Characteristic, it appeared, of ankylosing spondylitis blood was a TCR beta motif of about eight highly homologous variants. In ankylosing spondylitis patients, matched synovial fluid reportedly showed significant enrichment of disease-linked clones.

The specimen sequenced was blood. The clonotype was recovered from a male donor with ankylosing spondylitis or in good health (not recorded which).

CDR3 nucleotide sequence: TGTGCCAGCAGTTGGGAATTACCCGGGGAGCTGTTTTTT. This codes for CASSWELPGELFF. This chain connects TRBV28 to TRBJ2-2; D uncertain. Germline loops: CDR1 MDHEN, CDR2 SYDVKM. V was pared by 4 bases and J by 6 bases, with 9 bases between. CDR3 length equals 13 residues.